The entry below gives a single T cell receptor beta chain sequence along with its context. Using a J-beta primer mix together with a sample-barcoded 5' primer, a second PCR was run for roughly 7 to 12 cycles. TCRdb re-called the 5' RACE reads with MiXCR, one entry per CDR3 protein. The repertoire consists of just over 1 million distinct CDR3 sequences, with around 45% occurring once and the leading ten covering over 15%. This entry is derived from a study of blood T cells in healthy people across ages. Germline CDR1 reads DFQATT; CDR2 reads SNEGSKA (reference sequence). The length of the CDR3 is 18 residues. V shed 0 bases and J shed 12 bases, with 30 bases lying between them.

The sequencing sample was made of blood. The rearrangement joins TRBV20-1 to TRBJ2-1, with D unclear. The sequence was obtained from a woman aged 55 to 70 in good health. CDR3 sequence: CSARDVSSPTMSSSWQFF. The CDR3 nucleotides read TGCAGTGCTAGAGATGTCTCTTCTCCTACAATGAGCAGTTCTTGGCAGTTCTTC.